Shown below are 9 T cell receptor beta chains from a single sample sequenced in a study of T cell responses to AZD1222 COVID-19 vaccine (dated by TCRdb to 2020 to 2023). Library prep was done by the immunoSEQ multiplex PCR assay. TCRdb holds this immuneACCESS table with in-frame rearrangements only. Some clones are missing; in checked studies, unresolved V genes explain under half, and the rest has no known cause. This sample lists roughly 55,000 clones; about 90% were detected once. The ten largest clonotypes hold roughly 4% of the sample. This sample's time point label indicates: baseline before first vaccination. The material sequenced was peripheral blood, taken on day 0 of AZD1222 vaccination. The receptor source for this set is an adult in good health.

The genes are TRBV5-4 and TRBJ1-5; D is ambiguous. V was pared by 0 bases and J by 7 bases, with 5 bases between. This CDR3 region has 12 residues. In germline, CDR1 is SGHNT, CDR2 YYREEE (reference sequence). CDR3 protein: CASSLDGQPQHF. CDR3 bases: TGTGCCAGCAGCTTGGATGGGCAGCCCCAGCATTTT.

V gene TRBV27 combines with J gene TRBJ2-1; TRBD2 agrees at 7 bases. Germline CDR1 reads MNHEY; CDR2 reads SMNVEV (reference sequence). J gave up 0 bases and V 5 bases, and 13 bases lay outside the gene matches. CDR3 length: 18 amino acids. The CDR3 here is CASSINSPGGSSYNEQFF. Here the CDR3 DNA reads TGTGCCAGCAGTATAAACAGCCCCGGGGGGAGCTCCTACAATGAGCAGTTCTTC.

CDR3 nucleotides: TGTGCCAGCAGTTACCCCGATGCAGGGAACTATGGCTACACCTTC. It yields the protein CASSYPDAGNYGYTF. The V call is TRBV6-6, the J call TRBJ1-2; D possibly corresponds to TRBD1 (5 bases). This CDR3 spans 15 amino acids. Looked up from germline, CDR1 is MNHNY and CDR2 is SVGAGI (reference sequence). V lost 2 bases, J lost 2 bases, and 12 bases lay in between.

The J gene is TRBJ2-7, the V gene TRBV6-4; no definite D call. Deletions cut 2 bases from V and 11 bases from J, with 19 bases between. Germline values: CDR1 MRHNA, CDR2 SNTAGT. The CDR3 is made up of 14 amino acids. CDR3 amino acids: CASSDDVSFRGEYF. As DNA, the CDR3 is TGTGCCAGCAGTGACGACGTAAGTTTCCGAGGCGAGTACTTC.

V gene TRBV7-9 combines with J gene TRBJ1-1; D unresolved. V lost 2 bases, J lost 0 bases, and 10 bases lay in between. CDR3 length: 15 residues. Germline values: CDR1 SEHNR, CDR2 FQNEAQ (reference sequence). CDR3 in amino acids: CASSLNAELNTEAFF. CDR3 nucleotide sequence: TGTGCCAGCAGCTTAAATGCGGAACTGAACACTGAAGCTTTCTTT.

The chain combines TRBV12-3 or TRBV12-4 with TRBJ1-1; no firm D call. The length of the CDR3 is 13 residues. Trimming left V 1 base short and J 1 base short, with 4 bases between. As DNA, the CDR3 is TGTGCCAGCAGTTTAGTTCCGAACACTGAAGCTTTCTTT. As protein: CASSLVPNTEAFF.

This chain uses TRBV7-3 with TRBJ1-2; TRBD1 might be the D (5 bases). CDR1 is SGHTA and CDR2 is FQGTGA in the germline V gene. Trimming cost V 0 bases and J 13 bases, with 9 bases left between them. CDR3 size: 11 residues. CDR3 sequence reads: CASSLTGEPTF. CDR3 coding DNA: TGTGCCAGCAGCTTAACAGGGGAACCCACCTTC.

V gene TRBV5-1 combines with J gene TRBJ2-5, with D perhaps matching TRBD1 or TRBD2 (5 bases each). The CDR3 length is 13 residues. Trimming stripped 4 bases from V and 5 bases from J, with 12 bases between. Per germline, CDR1 SGHRS and CDR2 YFSETQ. Here the CDR3 DNA reads TGCGCCAGCAGCGAGGGGAGTACGGAGACCCAGTACTTC. Residues: CASSEGSTETQYF. The full variable domain, in which reference TRBV5-1 and TRBJ2-5 provide the parts outside the CDR3, is KAGVTQTPRYLIKTRGQQVTLSCSPISGHRSVSWYQQTPGQGLQFLFEYFSETQRNKGNFPGRFSGRQFSNSRSEMNVSTLELGDSALYLCASSEGSTETQYFGPGTRLLVL.

This rearrangement joins TRBV19 to TRBJ2-1; tentative D call: TRBD2 (6 bases). V lost 5 bases, J lost 8 bases, and 19 bases lay in between. The CDR3 length is 15 residues. Germline V gene sequence: CDR1 LNHDA, CDR2 SQIVND (reference sequence). DNA for the CDR3: TGTGCCAGTAGTCAACAGGCGGGGCCGAGGGATGAGCAGTTCTTC. Its translation is CASSQQAGPRDEQFF.